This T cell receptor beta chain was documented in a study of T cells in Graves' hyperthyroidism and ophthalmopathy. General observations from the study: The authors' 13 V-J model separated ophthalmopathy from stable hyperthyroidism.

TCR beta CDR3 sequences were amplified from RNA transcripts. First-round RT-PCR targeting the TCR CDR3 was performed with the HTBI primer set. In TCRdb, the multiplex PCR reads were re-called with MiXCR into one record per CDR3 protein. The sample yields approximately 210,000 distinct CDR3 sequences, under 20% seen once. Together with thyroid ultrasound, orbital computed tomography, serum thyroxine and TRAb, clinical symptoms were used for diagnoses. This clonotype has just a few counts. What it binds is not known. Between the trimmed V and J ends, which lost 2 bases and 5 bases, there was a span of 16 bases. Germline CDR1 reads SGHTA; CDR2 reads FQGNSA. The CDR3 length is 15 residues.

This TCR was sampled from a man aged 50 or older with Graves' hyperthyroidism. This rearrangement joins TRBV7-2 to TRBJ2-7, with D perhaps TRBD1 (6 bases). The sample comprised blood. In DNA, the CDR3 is TGTGCCAGCAGCTTACGGCCTAACAGGGTGCACGAGCAGTACTTC. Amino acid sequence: CASSLRPNRVHEQYF.